One sample yielded the 14 T cell receptor beta chains listed below, sequenced in a study of early T cells in non-severe SARS-CoV-2 infection (TCRdb year 2021). Receptor amplification or capture employed 5' RACE. For sequencing, a NextSeq 500 was employed. TCRdb reanalyzed the raw reads on its own, using fastp at Q25 for trimming and MiXCR for clone calling, and kept in-frame beta chains. Merged by CDR3 protein, the rows form single entries marked with the most common genes and DNA. The sample yields about 62,000 distinct CDR3 sequences; 8.5% to 9.5% were counted once. In total, the top ten clones hold 0.95% to 1.5% of the sample. The sample comprised whole blood. The receptors stem from an adult who was a healthcare worker with PCR-confirmed SARS-CoV-2 infection or an uninfected control (not recorded which).

There are many counts of this clonotype. The CDR3 loop reads CASSTAGVPSSYNSPLHF. The DNA of the CDR3 is TGTGCCAGTAGTACCGCGGGGGTTCCCAGCTCCTATAATTCACCCCTCCACTTT. The rearrangement uses TRBV19 and TRBJ1-6; TRBD1 is a possible D gene (5 bases). Between the trimmed V and J ends, which lost 4 bases and 0 bases, there was a span of 16 bases. CDR3 size: 18 residues. Germline CDR1 and CDR2: LNHDA and SQIVND (reference sequence).

This clonotype came up many times. The chain couples TRBV7-8 to TRBJ2-5, with 15 bases fitting TRBD2. J lost 4 bases, V lost 5 bases, and 8 bases had no gene match. Germline assignment: CDR1 SGHVS and CDR2 FQNEAQ. The CDR3 totals 17 residues. CDR3 amino acids: CASSPGLAGGVLETQYF. The CDR3 DNA is TGTGCCAGCAGCCCCGGACTAGCGGGGGGGGTACTAGAGACCCAGTACTTC.

This chain joins TRBV4-1 and TRBJ1-1, with 9 bases identical to TRBD1. The germline CDR1 and CDR2 sequences are MGHRA and YSYEKL. V trimming: 6 bases; J trimming: 10 bases; junction bases outside the gene matches: 3. The CDR3 is made up of 11 amino acids. The CDR3 DNA is TGCGCCAGCAGACAGGGGGCGAGAGCTTTCTTT. Translated: CASRQGARAFF.

The rearrangement links TRBV19 to TRBJ2-3; D remains unclear. Trimming cost V 5 bases and J 1 base, with 13 bases left between them. Germline-derived CDR1 and CDR2 are LNHDA and SQIVND (reference sequence). The CDR3 runs to 15 residues. CDR3 region: CASSAQFSRTDTQYF. In nucleotides, the CDR3 is TGTGCCAGTAGTGCCCAATTCTCGCGCACAGATACGCAGTATTTT.

The chain is built from TRBV6-6 and TRBJ1-1; no clear D gene. The V and J ends lost 5 bases and 8 bases respectively, with 9 bases between them. Germline CDR1 and CDR2: MNHNY and SVGAGI (reference sequence). The CDR3 loop spans 11 amino acids. Here the CDR3 DNA reads TGTGCCAGCAGTACTGTACGCGAAGCTTTCTTT. This translates into CASSTVREAFF.

This sequence joins TRBV21-1 and TRBJ1-1. TRBV21-1 is an annotated pseudogene. The CDR3 length is 13 residues. This chain's CDR3 is CASRRIAATEAFF. In DNA, the CDR3 is TGTGCCAGCAGGAGGATTGCGGCCACTGAAGCTTTCTTT.

This clonotype was picked up a small number of times. The V gene is TRBV7-2, the J gene TRBJ1-3, with 10 bases aligning to TRBD1. Germline CDR1 and CDR2: SGHTA and FQGNSA. V gave up 1 base and J gave up 4 bases; unmatched junction bases: 7. This CDR3 spans 17 amino acids. The CDR3 spells CASSLVGTGVAGNTIYF. As DNA, the CDR3 is TGTGCCAGCAGCTTAGTTGGGACAGGGGTAGCCGGAAACACCATATATTTT.

This clonotype was observed a handful of times. V usage is TRBV29-1 and J usage is TRBJ2-1; TRBD1 might be the D (5 bases). The CDR3 is made up of 15 amino acids. The V end lost 5 bases, the J end lost 3 bases, and 17 bases lay between the germline ends. The germline gives CDR1 SQVTM, CDR2 ANQGSEA. Here the CDR3 DNA reads TGCAGCGTTCAGGGTGGCCAGAACTTCTACAATGAGCAGTTCTTC. Its translation is CSVQGGQNFYNEQFF.

This clonotype has just a few counts. The chain links TRBV6-2 or TRBV6-3 to TRBJ2-4, with D maybe TRBD1 (6 bases). V lost 11 bases and J 7 bases, leaving 12 bases between the germline ends. The CDR3 consists of 11 residues. Germline V gene sequence: CDR1 MNHEY, CDR2 SVGEGT. CDR3 loop: CAAHRDNIQYF. The CDR3 coding sequence is TGTGCCGCTCACAGGGATAACATTCAGTACTTC.

The chain joins TRBV11-2 to TRBJ2-4, with a possible D match to TRBD2 (6 bases). Trimming cost V 3 bases and J 11 bases, with 14 bases left between them. CDR3 length equals 13 residues. CDR1 is SGHAT and CDR2 is FQNNGV in the germline V gene. The CDR3 here is CASSLPSGRLQYF. The CDR3 DNA sequence: TGTGCCAGCAGCTTGCCCTCAGGGAGGCTTCAGTACTTC.

In this sample, this clonotype turned up a few times. The V and J genes are TRBV5-1 and TRBJ1-1; D ambiguous. The CDR3 contains 14 residues. Trimming stripped 0 bases from V and 5 bases from J, with 11 bases between. Germline lookup yields CDR1 SGHRS and CDR2 YFSETQ. The DNA for the CDR3 is TGCGCCAGCAGCTTGGGTGCCGGATCGACTGAAGCTTTCTTT. This translates into CASSLGAGSTEAFF.

This clonotype was seen repeatedly, ten times or more. The rearrangement joins TRBV6-6 to TRBJ1-1; D remains unclear. Trimming removed 6 bases from V and 5 bases from J, with 7 bases in between. Germline V gives CDR1 MNHNY, CDR2 SVGAGI (reference sequence). The CDR3 totals 11 residues. The CDR3: CASRKETEAFF. The CDR3, as DNA: TGTGCCAGCAGAAAAGAAACTGAAGCTTTCTTT.

This clonotype was found many times. The rearrangement joins TRBV24-1 to TRBJ2-2, with TRBD1 identical over 7 bases. The CDR3 has 17 amino acids. Germline V gives CDR1 KGHDR, CDR2 SFDVKD. V was clipped by 4 bases and J by 0 bases; unmatched bases: 7. The CDR3 spells CATSDSGQLANTGELFF. CDR3 coding DNA: TGTGCCACCAGTGACTCGGGACAGCTAGCGAACACCGGGGAGCTGTTTTTT.

Many counts were recorded for this clonotype. This chain uses TRBV7-2 with TRBJ2-2; TRBD1 might be the D (5 bases). Germline CDR1 is SGHTA and CDR2 is FQGNSA. V gave up 5 bases and J gave up 6 bases, with 16 bases separating them. The CDR3 length is 15 residues. The CDR3 DNA follows: TGTGCCAGCAGCCCCAATAGACAGACCGCCGGGGAGCTGTTTTTT. Amino acid sequence: CASSPNRQTAGELFF.